The 5 T cell receptor beta chains given below trace back to one sample, sequenced in a study of blood T cell repertoires in COVID-19. Only in-frame clones appear in the TCRdb table, and some are missing; sequencing was by immunoSEQ multiplex PCR. The sample holds under 150,000 clones, less than 90% seen once. The sequenced sample consisted of PBMCs or T cells enriched from blood (not recorded which). These receptors were collected from a man aged 35 to 55 with acute COVID-19.

V usage is TRBV9 and J usage is TRBJ2-5; D may be TRBD2 (7 bases). CDR3 length: 15 amino acids. The V end was cut by 0 bases, the J end by 5 bases, with 14 bases between. Germline assignment: CDR1 SGDLS and CDR2 YYNGEE. Here the CDR3 DNA reads TGTGCCAGCAGCGTAGGGGGGGGCTCGTCGGAGACCCAGTACTTC. This encodes CASSVGGGSSETQYF.

The genes are TRBV19 and TRBJ1-5; D possibly corresponds to TRBD1 (5 bases). CDR1 and CDR2 from the germline V gene are LNHDA and SQIVND (reference sequence). The V and J ends lost 2 bases and 0 bases respectively, with 14 bases between them. There are 17 residues in the CDR3. CDR3 protein: CASSIISTDNSNQPQHF. DNA of the CDR3: TGTGCCAGTAGTATAATTTCGACAGATAATAGCAATCAGCCCCAGCATTTT.

The genes are TRBV12-3 or TRBV12-4 and TRBJ2-4; TRBD2 is a possible D gene (5 bases). CDR3 length: 12 residues. V lost 5 bases to trimming and J lost 15 bases, with 17 bases between them. The DNA for the CDR3 is TGTGCCAGCAGTGCCGCCCCAGGCGGAGGGTACTTC. Translation gives CASSAAPGGGYF.

This clone has a single count. The chain is built from TRBV19 and TRBJ1-5; D is undetermined. CDR3 length: 13 amino acids. Germline CDR1 LNHDA, CDR2 SQIVND (reference sequence). Trimming removed 5 bases from V and 4 bases from J, with 9 bases in between. This CDR3 reads CASSVTENQPQHF. The CDR3, as DNA: TGTGCCAGTAGTGTAACAGAGAATCAGCCCCAGCATTTT. Complete variable domain (other parts from reference TRBV19 and TRBJ1-5): DGGITQSPKYLFRKEGQNVTLSCEQNLNHDAMYWYRQDPGQGLRLIYYSQIVNDFQKGDIAEGYSVSREKKESFPLTVTSAQKNPTAFYLCASSVTENQPQHFGDGTRLSIL.

J is TRBJ2-7 and V is TRBV7-8; 7 bases agree with TRBD1. The germline CDR1 and CDR2 sequences are SGHVS and FQNEAQ. This CDR3 has 12 amino acids. The ends lost 5 bases at V and 7 bases at J; junction bases unmatched: 5. CDR3 DNA sequence: TGTGCCAGCAGCCCTTTACAGGGGGAGCAGTACTTC. This gives the protein CASSPLQGEQYF.